This is a list of T cell receptor beta chains from one sample in a study of blood T cell repertoires in COVID-19. Assay used: immunoSEQ multiplex PCR; TCRdb lists only in-frame clones, some missing. The sample includes 150,000 to 200,000 clones, 86% of them seen just once. The sequenced material came from peripheral blood. The receptors shown here come from a young man with acute or convalescent COVID-19. CDR3s include the opening cysteine and the closing phenylalanine or tryptophan. A D gene is named only where the DNA matches it firmly. Size is omitted from some rows. Given values are once, few, many or a class for expanded clones.

TGTGCCAGCAGCCGCGCCGGGAACACTGAAGCTTTCTTT	CASSRAGNTEAFF	few	TRBJ1-1	-	TRBV6-4
TGCGCCAGCAGCCAAGGGGCTGAGTACGGCTACACCTTC	CASSQGAEYGYTF	-	TRBJ1-2	-	TRBV4-1
TGCGCCAGCAGCTTGGGGTACAGGGTTAACTATGGCTACACCTTC	CASSLGYRVNYGYTF	-	TRBJ1-2	-	TRBV5-1
TGTGCCAGCCGCGCGGGCGGGGGGGCTTTCTACGAGCAGTACTTC	CASRAGGGAFYEQYF	-	TRBJ2-7	TRBD2	TRBV9
TGTGCCAGCAGCTTTTATAGCAATCAGCCCCAGCATTTT	CASSFYSNQPQHF	once	TRBJ1-5	-	TRBV5-5
TGTGCCAGCAGTTACAGGGGGCTTGATGAAAAACTGTTTTTT	CASSYRGLDEKLFF	-	TRBJ1-4	TRBD1	TRBV6-6
TGTGCCAGCAGCGTAGTGGGGGACTACAAGGTTGGAGAGACCCAGTACTTC	CASSVVGDYKVGETQYF	-	TRBJ2-5	TRBD2	TRBV9
TGTGCCTGGGACGATACAGGAAATTCACCCCTCCACTTT	CAWDDTGNSPLHF	-	TRBJ1-6	-	TRBV30
TGTGCCAGCAGCCAGGGGACAGGGGACCGTAACTATGGCTACACCTTC	CASSQGTGDRNYGYTF	few	TRBJ1-2	TRBD1	TRBV4-2
TGTGCCAGCAGCAAACAGGGTTACACTGAAGCTTTCTTT	CASSKQGYTEAFF	-	TRBJ1-1	-	TRBV9
TGTGCCAGCAGTACAGGGCAGAGGGTCGTTGAAGCTTTCTTT	CASSTGQRVVEAFF	once	TRBJ1-1	-	TRBV2
TGTGCCAGCTCACCCCGGACAGATGAAGTTGGCTACACCTTC	CASSPRTDEVGYTF	-	TRBJ1-2	-	TRBV18
TGTGCCAGCACCATAAAGTGGCAGCGGGGGGGCCGCACGGAGCAGTTCTTC	CASTIKWQRGGRTEQFF	-	TRBJ2-1	TRBD2	TRBV28
TGTGCCAGTACCCCCGGGACAGGGGTATTACCCCTCCACTTT	CASTPGTGVLPLHF	-	TRBJ1-6	TRBD1	TRBV19
TGTGCCACCAGCAGAGAGAGTGGGGCAAGTACTGGCTACACCTTC	CATSRESGASTGYTF	-	TRBJ1-2	-	TRBV15
TGTGCCAGCAGCCTGACTAGCGGGGCCTACGAGCAGTACTTC	CASSLTSGAYEQYF	-	TRBJ2-7	TRBD2	TRBV6-6
TGCGCCAGCAGCTTGTTGTCTTCTAGCGGGGGGCAAGGGGGTGAGCAGTTCTTC	CASSLLSSSGGQGGEQFF	once	TRBJ2-1	TRBD2	TRBV5-1
TGTGCCAGCAGCAGTCTAGCGGGGGCATTGCTGTACAATGAGCAGTTCTTC	CASSSLAGALLYNEQFF	-	TRBJ2-1	TRBD2	TRBV5-6
TGCGCCAGCAGTTCAGGACAGCTTTATGGCTACACCTTC	CASSSGQLYGYTF	-	TRBJ1-2	-	TRBV5-1
TGTGCCAGCAGTGAATTGGAGGACTACACAGATACGCAGTATTTT	CASSELEDYTDTQYF	-	TRBJ2-3	-	TRBV25-1
TGTGCCAGCAGGGGTGGGACAGGGGTTCGGGTTACGCAGTATTTT	CASRGGTGVRVTQYF	few	TRBJ2-3	TRBD1	TRBV5-5
TGTGCCAGCAGCCAAGCAATGAACACTGAAGCTTTCTTT	CASSQAMNTEAFF	-	TRBJ1-1	-	TRBV3-1/TRBV3-2
TGTGCCAGCAGCCCAGGGGAGACCCAGTACTTC	CASSPGETQYF	-	TRBJ2-5	-	TRBV4-2
TGTGCCAGCACCGGGGCTGGAAACACCATATATTTT	CASTGAGNTIYF	-	TRBJ1-3	-	TRBV12-3/TRBV12-4
TGCAGCGGGGGGAGTCTCGGAGAGACCCAGTACTTC	CSGGSLGETQYF	-	TRBJ2-5	-	TRBV29-1
TGTGCCAGCAGCCCGGGACTAGCGGGGGGCCGGAACACCGGGGAGCTGTTTTTT	CASSPGLAGGRNTGELFF	-	TRBJ2-2	TRBD2	TRBV5-5
TGCGCCAGCAGCGCCGGGACAGTCGAGCCCTCTGGGGCCAACGTCCTGACTTTC	CASSAGTVEPSGANVLTF	-	TRBJ2-6	TRBD1	TRBV5-1
TGTGCCAGCAGCAGGGGACAGCTCAATGAAAAACTGTTTTTT	CASSRGQLNEKLFF	-	TRBJ1-4	TRBD1	TRBV11-2
TGTGCCAGCAGCTTGACGGGACAGGGGGGAATTTCTGGAAACACCATATATTTT	CASSLTGQGGISGNTIYF	-	TRBJ1-3	TRBD1	TRBV7-9
TGTGCCTGGAGTAGGGGACAGGGATCCTACAATGAGCAGTTCTTC	CAWSRGQGSYNEQFF	-	TRBJ2-1	TRBD1	TRBV30
TGTGCCAGCAGCTCGGTAGTCGCAGATACGCAGTATTTT	CASSSVVADTQYF	-	TRBJ2-3	-	TRBV5-4
TGTGCCAGCAGTCCCAGGGGAGTGAGCACTGAAGCTTTCTTT	CASSPRGVSTEAFF	-	TRBJ1-1	-	TRBV14
TGCGCCAGCAGCTCCCTGATTGGGGTGGGGCACGGGGGCGAGCAGTACTTC	CASSSLIGVGHGGEQYF	-	TRBJ2-7	-	TRBV4-1
TGTGCCAGCAGAAGTGGACAGGGGACCTACGAGCAGTACTTC	CASRSGQGTYEQYF	-	TRBJ2-7	TRBD1	TRBV5-4
TGTGCCTGGAGACCCGGACTGAGGGCCTACGAGCAGTACTTC	CAWRPGLRAYEQYF	-	TRBJ2-7	-	TRBV30
TGTGCCAGCAGGCCCAGGGGGCCTGGAAACACCATATATTTT	CASRPRGPGNTIYF	few	TRBJ1-3	TRBD1	TRBV28
TGTGCCAGCATCGGAGACAGCCCGGCGGCTAATGAAAAACTGTTTTTT	CASIGDSPAANEKLFF	-	TRBJ1-4	-	TRBV2
TGCAGCGTGAGGTTGGGGGGATTGGGCGAGCAGTACTTC	CSVRLGGLGEQYF	-	TRBJ2-7	-	TRBV29-1
TGTGCCATCAGTGAGGGCGGCGGGCATGGAGAGACCCAGTACTTC	CAISEGGGHGETQYF	-	TRBJ2-5	-	TRBV10-3
TGTGCCTGGGACCTGGCGGGGACAGGGGAAAATGAAGCTTTCTTT	CAWDLAGTGENEAFF	-	TRBJ1-1	TRBD1	TRBV30
TGTGCCAGCAGTGAAATAGGAGGGCACACTGAAGCTTTCTTT	CASSEIGGHTEAFF	-	TRBJ1-1	-	TRBV6-1
TGCAGCGTTCGTAAGGCCGGGGGAGGGGAGCAGTTCTTC	CSVRKAGGGEQFF	-	TRBJ2-1	TRBD2	TRBV29-1
TGCGCCAGCAGCTTGTTATCAGGACAGGGTCTAGCAGATACGCAGTATTTT	CASSLLSGQGLADTQYF	-	TRBJ2-3	TRBD1	TRBV5-1
TGTGCAAGTCGCGGACAGGGACAAACCTCTGGGGCCAACGTCCTGACTTTC	CASRGQGQTSGANVLTF	-	TRBJ2-6	-	TRBV12-2
TGCGCCAGCAGCCGTTCTACGTTGGGAACAGGGACTGAAGCTTTCTTT	CASSRSTLGTGTEAFF	-	TRBJ1-1	-	TRBV4-1